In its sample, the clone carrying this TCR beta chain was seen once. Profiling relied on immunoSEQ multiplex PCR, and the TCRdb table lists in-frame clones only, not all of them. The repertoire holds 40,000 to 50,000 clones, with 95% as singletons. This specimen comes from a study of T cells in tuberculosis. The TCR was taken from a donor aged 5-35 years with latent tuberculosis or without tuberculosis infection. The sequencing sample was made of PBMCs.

The DNA of the CDR3 is TGTGCCTGGAGGAGACTCCATTCACCCCTCCACTTT. Translating gives CAWRRLHSPLHF. The V gene is TRBV30, the J gene TRBJ1-6, with no clear D. Germline loops: CDR1 GTSNPN, CDR2 SVGIG (reference sequence). Deletions cut 3 bases from V and 8 bases from J, with 8 bases between. The CDR3 is 12 residues long.